The entry that follows covers one T cell receptor beta chain sequence. Its antigen is still unknown. Base-call qualities are not available, and no considerably larger clone is one nucleotide away. This sample is drawn from a study of cytomegalovirus exposure and HLA in healthy donors (dated by TCRdb to about 2017). A note on the overall study: In an earlier analysis of under 750 of the donors, around 290 Gb of sequence data and some 100 million unique TCR beta sequences from 150 million to 200 million T cells were reported. An early release that covered about 600 HLA-typed donors contained about 290 gigabases of sequencing data and 75 million to 100 million unique TCR sequences. Of the roughly 400 genotyped donors, 65% to 90% were placed in the genetic ancestry cluster associated with self-reported Caucasian donors. The study aimed to test whether signatures of past pathogen exposure could be identified by cataloging public T cell receptors. The study profiled the T cell repertoires of 500 to 800 subjects by immunosequencing and related them to cytomegalovirus serostatus. A separate validation cohort of roughly 120 different subjects was used in addition to the 666-subject first cohort. To predict cytomegalovirus infection status, the study brought together high-throughput TCR immunosequencing, statistical association of individual TCRs with disease status, and machine learning. To study patterns of TCR occurrence, a later analysis re-analyzed previously published TCR beta repertoires from 650 to 750 donors and added high-resolution HLA genotyping. Rather than drawing on any new phenotypic data, the later analysis identified candidate immune exposures from TCR beta sequences and the way those sequences occurred across donors. In an earlier analysis of 587 of the donors, high-throughput TCR beta sequencing was used to judge whether each TCR beta V gene segment behaved as functional or pseudogenic. Alongside the repertoire data, information on donor age, sex, ethnicity and CMV serostatus was compiled. A later genetic analysis took genome-wide SNP genotypes for about three fifths of the 666 donors and used that subset as a discovery cohort. All discovery cohort repertoires had been generated on a single sequencing platform. Both class I and class II loci were covered by HLA typing, at four-digit resolution. The number of typed donors differed by locus: roughly 620-630 for A, B, C, DRB1 and DQB1; some 540 for DQA1; fewer than 610 for DPA1; and some 450 for DPB1. Roughly five DR-DQ haplotypes were handled as single units for association and clustering because linkage in the cohort was strong. Across 300 to 400 genotyped donors of the cohort, an average of about 220,000 unique TCR beta nucleotide sequences per donor were sequenced, and roughly 17% of those sequences were non-productive. Broad study findings and their caveats: In a later analysis, several top co-occurrence clusters were reported to appear linked to parvovirus B19, influenza, CMV and Epstein-Barr virus. Correlated functional status among segregating V segments might reflect linkage disequilibrium, but an unknown experimental factor could not be ruled out. According to a later analysis, TCR association rates differed among HLA loci, with DRB1 alleles showing the most associated TCRs and HLA-C alleles showing the fewest. When HLA alleles, especially DR and DQ, strongly co-occurred, attributing TCR associations to individual alleles was difficult. A further reported finding was that TCR beta sequences accurately predicted the HLA-A and HLA-B alleles for most subjects in the first cohort. In a later genetic analysis, fewer N-insertions in productive TCRs were reported among donors in an Asian-associated ancestry cluster than the roughly 670-donor mean. Because HLA typing was unavailable for some donors at each locus, only the typed subset was used in association tests. Some IMGT-functional V segments, including TRBV6-2 and TRBV6-3, could not be distinguished by the 87-base-pair reads and were therefore excluded. In a later genetic analysis, a missense DCLRE1C variant was associated with V-gene and J-gene trimming of TCR beta chains, and the association was replicated in an independent cohort. The study gave a list of under 200 TCR beta chains associated with cytomegalovirus. At a false discovery rate of 0.05, a later analysis linked fewer than 20,000 TCR beta sequences to specific HLA alleles. Because counts were too low, about 18 rarely observed V segments, including chromosome 9 orphons, were excluded from the earlier analysis of about 500 of the donors. Compared with equally common non-associated chains, HLA-associated TCR beta chains in a later analysis were more clonally expanded and had lower generation probabilities. Across donors, most TCR sequences were observed very rarely, whereas some public TCRs were present in many individuals. In an earlier analysis of around 600 of the donors, most TCR beta V segments were observed in productive rearrangements about 87% or about 30% of the time, broadly matching IMGT annotations. It was suggested by the authors that the approach could potentially be generalized to other disease states and immunological phenotypes. The cohort was sequenced for TCR beta chains only, and without alpha or paired-chain data the features that could be detected were limited. The classifier was reported to diagnose cytomegalovirus status with high specificity and sensitivity in both the original cohort and the validation cohort. The sequencing pipeline was judged likely to have produced a cluster of highly shared sequence variants as a technical artifact. Roughly uniform sequencing depth across donors was assumed in presence/absence analyses, although this assumption may not hold. According to a later analysis, most CMV-associated TCR beta chains appeared to be HLA-restricted, and the HLA associations seemed to be driven largely by CMV exposure. In vitro tests confirmed that a few of the cytomegalovirus-associated TCR beta chains recognize cytomegalovirus antigens. Immune exposure information for the cohort was limited to CMV serostatus.

In total, approximately 690 healthy bone marrow donors made up the cohort. All cohort members were sampled while nominally healthy, although unrecorded immune exposures were likely present. The donor tested CMV seronegative, placing the donor among the 352 seronegative members of the cohort. A peripheral blood sample was provided by each donor, and peripheral blood mononuclear cells were used for TCR beta sequencing. The Qiagen DNeasy Blood Extraction Kit was used to extract genomic DNA from the blood cell samples. The method was the immunoSEQ multiplex PCR assay. The multiplex PCR relied on a mix of 60 forward primers for TCR Vbeta segments and 13 reverse primers for TCR Jbeta segments. A multiplex PCR assay on genomic DNA amplified the CDR3 region of rearranged TCR beta genes. The amplified TCR beta libraries were sequenced on the Illumina HiSeq System as 87-base-pair reads. The study's own analysis went as follows. In a later analysis, some 80 million unique TCR beta chains were counted across the 500 to 850 repertoires, and approximately 11 million of these chains were shared by at least two donors. Raw reads were error-corrected and collapsed into unique sequences by a nearest-neighbor algorithm in which closely related sequences were merged to remove PCR and sequencing errors. To assign V, D and J gene segments, CDR3 sequences were aligned to IMGT reference sequences. For a sequence to be retained, at least a six-nucleotide match to both a V gene segment and a J gene segment was required. Rearrangements were called productive when the CDR3 lacked stop codons and stayed in frame with V and J; all others were non-productive. CDR3 was defined by IMGT convention, running from the second conserved V-encoded cysteine to the conserved J-encoded phenylalanine. In an earlier analysis of more than 550 of the donors, sequences lacking an unambiguous match to a single V gene segment were excluded. An earlier analysis of some 500 of the donors classified V segments as functional when productive rearrangements were above 56.7% and as segregating when the standard deviation between donors was above 5%. A statistical classification framework was built for diagnosing cytomegalovirus status from the catalog of TCR beta chain sequences. In a later analysis, TCR nucleotide sequences were compared against IMGT/GENE-DB human TR gene sequences so that V and J genes could be assigned. The TCRdist pipeline was used in a later analysis to assign CDR3 sequences and most-parsimonious VDJ recombination scenarios. In a later analysis, each TCR beta chain was defined by its CDR3 amino acid sequence together with its V-gene family, and reads without a unique V-gene family were excluded. A later analysis removed 550 to 700 highly shared, low-generation-probability nucleotide sequences to deal with suspected cross-contamination and a sequencing artifact. In a later analysis, a clonal expansion index was calculated for each public chain from normalized within-repertoire ranks of inferred template counts. Generation probabilities in a later analysis came from a VDJ recombination model fitted to out-of-frame rearrangements, and those results were checked against IGoR. A later analysis scored TCR-TCR, TCR-HLA and TCR-CMV co-occurrence with hypergeometric tests, applying a repertoire-size bias correction to TCR pairs. A later analysis estimated false discovery rates by permuting HLA or CMV assignments 20 times. In a later analysis, co-occurring TCRs were grouped using DBSCAN, and TCRdist sequence similarity was added for clustering within HLA-allele-positive subsets. Repertoires with fewer than 30,000 or more than 120,000 public chains were left out of co-occurrence clustering, as were about 5 repertoires with anomalous nucleotide sharing. Sourced from immuneACCESS, this table was stored by TCRdb with only in-frame sequences that have V and J called. A share of the clones is absent; for the studies checked, an unresolved V gene accounts for under half, and the remainder has no known explanation. D and trimming were read from the DNA, whereas the V and J calls and clone size are those reported in that table. Within this sample are 210,000 or so clones, with about 90% of them counted one time only. Roughly 1.3% of the sample is taken by the ten largest.

Compared with germline, V lacks 0 bases and J lacks 2 bases; bases without a gene match: 5. The CDR3 measures 16 amino acids from cysteine to phenylalanine. The entry retains the CDR3 DNA only, 48 bases that are in frame from base 1. From the germline V gene, CDR1 is SGHRS and CDR2 is YFSETQ. The sequenced sample was PBMCs. The sequence derives from a man aged 30-40 years in good health and CMV-seronegative. The chain uses TRBV5-1 and TRBJ2-7, and 10 junction bases match TRBD1. The CDR3 loop reads CASSLERGQGPYEQYF. The DNA is TGCGCCAGCAGCTTGGAACGGGGACAGGGGCCCTACGAGCAGTACTTC. Outside the CDR3, residues come from the reference TRBV5-1 and TRBJ2-7 proteins, so the full variable domain is: KAGVTQTPRYLIKTRGQQVTLSCSPISGHRSVSWYQQTPGQGLQFLFEYFSETQRNKGNFPGRFSGRQFSNSRSEMNVSTLELGDSALYLCASSLERGQGPYEQYFGPGTRLTVT.